Presented here are 15 T cell receptor beta chains from one specimen sequenced in a study of OX40 agonist ivuxolimab in advanced cancers. Here immunoSEQ multiplex PCR was the method, and the copy in TCRdb shows in-frame clones only, minus some. In the table there are tens of thousands of clones, roughly 91% of which are singletons. The material was CD4+ or CD8+ T cells sorted from blood, obtained in a trial of the OX40 agonist ivuxolimab. These receptors were taken from an adult with an advanced solid tumor such as melanoma, head and neck, liver or kidney cancer.

The chain combines TRBV10-3 with TRBJ1-1; TRBD1 matches at 8 bases. Trimming removed 2 bases from V and 8 bases from J; junction bases left unmatched: 7. The CDR3 has 14 amino acids. From germline, CDR1 is ENHRY and CDR2 SYGVKD. CDR3 protein: CAISEGNGDREAFF. The CDR3 DNA sequence: TGTGCCATCAGTGAGGGGAACGGGGACAGGGAAGCTTTCTTT.

The chain joins TRBV18 to TRBJ2-3, with a tentative D call TRBD1 (5 bases). Germline V gene sequence: CDR1 KGHSH, CDR2 LQKENI. This CDR3 has 17 amino acids. The V end was cut by 3 bases, the J end by 0 bases, with 16 bases between. The CDR3 reads CASSPRQGKGSTDTQYF. The CDR3 DNA reads as TGTGCCAGCTCACCCCGGCAGGGTAAGGGGAGCACAGATACGCAGTATTTT.

J is TRBJ2-2 and V is TRBV19; D remains ambiguous. In germline, CDR1 is LNHDA, CDR2 SQIVND (reference sequence). V was clipped by 7 bases and J by 0 bases, with 12 bases between them. The CDR3 spans 15 residues. For the CDR3, the DNA is TGTGCCAGTAACTCACGTGGGGCGAACACCGGGGAGCTGTTTTTT. Translated, it gives CASNSRGANTGELFF.

The gene calls are TRBV6-1 and TRBJ1-2, with TRBD1 matching 10 bases. V was pared by 3 bases and J by 2 bases, with 3 bases of the junction left unmatched. Germline V gene sequence: CDR1 MNHNS, CDR2 SASEGT. CDR3 size: 15 residues. CDR3 loop: CASSDPGQGNYGYTF. For the CDR3, the DNA is TGTGCCAGCAGTGATCCGGGACAGGGGAACTATGGCTACACCTTC.

The chain combines TRBV18 with TRBJ1-5, with 10 bases fitting TRBD1. Per germline, CDR1 KGHSH and CDR2 LQKENI. Losses at the gene ends were 4 bases for V and 3 bases for J; bases not matched to a gene: 3. There are 15 residues in the CDR3. The CDR3 loop is CASSLGQGVNQPQHF. CDR3 in DNA: TGTGCCAGCTCACTAGGACAGGGGGTCAATCAGCCCCAGCATTTT. Drawing the rest from reference TRBV18 and TRBJ1-5, the complete variable domain is NAGVMQNPRHLVRRRGQEARLRCSPMKGHSHVYWYRQLPEEGLKFMVYLQKENIIDESGMPKERFSAEFPKEGPSILRIQQVVRGDSAAYFCASSLGQGVNQPQHFGDGTRLSIL.

V usage is TRBV5-6 and J usage is TRBJ1-5; possibly TRBD1 for D (5 bases). The CDR3 has 15 residues. CDR1 is SGHDT and CDR2 is YYEEEE in the germline V gene. Trimming removed 4 bases at V and 6 bases at J, with 17 bases between. The CDR3 DNA reads as TGTGCCAGCAGCCCGATCGGGACGGCAGGTCAGCCCCAGCATTTT. It is translated as CASSPIGTAGQPQHF.

This clone was seen only a few times. The chain uses TRBV19 and TRBJ1-2; D call uncertain. The germline V gene encodes CDR1 LNHDA and CDR2 SQIVND (reference sequence). Trimming took off 9 bases at V and 4 bases at J, with 21 bases between the two ends. The CDR3 runs 15 residues. This chain's CDR3 is CASSARHNLPYGYTF. The CDR3 DNA reads as TGTGCCAGCTCAGCCAGGCACAACCTCCCCTATGGCTACACCTTC.

The CDR3 coding sequence is TGTGCCAGCAGCTTGAGTGTGGCAGGGGGCGGCTACGAGCAGTACTTC. It specifies CASSLSVAGGGYEQYF. The chain has TRBV5-4 and TRBJ2-7; TRBD1 aligns across 8 bases. The length of the CDR3 is 16 residues. The junction had 9 bases not matched to a gene; V was cut back by 1 base and J by 3 bases. CDR1 and CDR2 from the germline V gene are SGHNT and YYREEE (reference sequence).

A single count supports this clone. The V call is TRBV25-1, the J call TRBJ1-1; 9 bases are shared with TRBD1. Trimming removed 5 bases from V and 1 base from J; junction bases left unmatched: 5. This CDR3 has 15 amino acids. Germline CDR1 MGHDK, CDR2 SYGVNS. CDR3: CASSKQGAGNTEAFF. In nucleotides, the CDR3 is TGTGCCAGCAGTAAACAGGGGGCAGGGAACACTGAAGCTTTCTTT.

The chain recombines TRBV5-1 with TRBJ2-5; D is possibly TRBD1 or TRBD2 (5 bases each). The end of the DNA is better explained by TRBJ2-7, so the J call may be wrong. Germline loops: CDR1 SGHRS, CDR2 YFSETQ. The CDR3 is 14 amino acids. The CDR3, as DNA: TGCGCCAGCAGCCTGGGGGTATCTCGCTACGAGCAGTACTTC. This gives the protein CASSLGVSRYEQYF.

CDR3 sequence reads: CASSPVYWYGYTF. CDR3 nucleotides: TGCGCCAGCAGTCCCGTCTACTGGTATGGCTACACCTTC. J is TRBJ1-2 and V is TRBV23-1; D remains ambiguous. TRBV23-1 belongs to the ORF category, with a function that is uncertain. V was shortened by 4 bases and J by 5 bases, with 11 bases between the two germline ends. The CDR3 is made up of 13 amino acids.

The gene calls are TRBV29-1 and TRBJ2-1, with a possible D match to TRBD2 (6 bases). The CDR3 has 13 residues. Germline CDR1 and CDR2: SQVTM and ANQGSEA. Deletions cut 6 bases from V and 4 bases from J, with 13 bases between. The CDR3 is CSVEGGLYNEQFF. CDR3 DNA sequence: TGCAGCGTGGAGGGCGGCTTGTACAATGAGCAGTTCTTC.

The chain links TRBV5-4 to TRBJ1-6; D call uncertain. Germline V gene lookup returns CDR1 SGHNT and CDR2 YYREEE (reference sequence). Trimming took off 0 bases at V and 9 bases at J, with 10 bases between the two ends. The CDR3 consists of 14 residues. The CDR3 DNA reads TGTGCCAGCAGCTTGGGAACGGCGAGTTCACCCCTCCACTTT. This encodes CASSLGTASSPLHF.

This rearrangement joins TRBV5-1 to TRBJ1-4; 9 bases line up with TRBD1. The junction had 3 bases not matched to a gene; V was cut back by 3 bases and J by 3 bases. The CDR3 is 15 residues long. The germline V gene encodes CDR1 SGHRS and CDR2 YFSETQ. CDR3 protein: CASSSWTGANEKLFF. For the CDR3, the DNA is TGCGCCAGCAGCTCTTGGACAGGGGCTAATGAAAAACTGTTTTTT. Together with reference TRBV5-1 and TRBJ1-4, the CDR3 gives the full variable domain: KAGVTQTPRYLIKTRGQQVTLSCSPISGHRSVSWYQQTPGQGLQFLFEYFSETQRNKGNFPGRFSGRQFSNSRSEMNVSTLELGDSALYLCASSSWTGANEKLFFGSGTQLSVL.

The chain is built from TRBV29-1 and TRBJ2-2; TRBD2 matches 7 bases. CDR3 length: 14 amino acids. Germline V gene lookup returns CDR1 SQVTM and CDR2 ANQGSEA. V was clipped by 1 base and J by 4 bases; unmatched bases: 3. CDR3 DNA: TGCAGCGTTGAAGTTGGGAGGGGCACCGGGGAGCTGTTTTTT. This encodes CSVEVGRGTGELFF.